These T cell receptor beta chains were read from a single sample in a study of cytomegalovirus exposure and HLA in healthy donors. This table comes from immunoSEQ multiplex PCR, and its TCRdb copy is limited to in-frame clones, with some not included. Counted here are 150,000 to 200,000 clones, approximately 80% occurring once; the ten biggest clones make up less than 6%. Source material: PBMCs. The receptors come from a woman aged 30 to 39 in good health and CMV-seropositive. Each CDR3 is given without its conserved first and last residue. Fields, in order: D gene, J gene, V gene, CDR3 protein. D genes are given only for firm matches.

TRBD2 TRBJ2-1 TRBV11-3 ASSLEGGGRRSEQF
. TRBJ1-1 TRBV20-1 SVVRGEAF
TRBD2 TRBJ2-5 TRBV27 ASSLGTSGRTQY
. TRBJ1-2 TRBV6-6 ATEGNYGYT
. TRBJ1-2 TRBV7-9 ASTSGSLRGGYT
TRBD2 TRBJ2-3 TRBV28 ASTSGGSRKDTQY
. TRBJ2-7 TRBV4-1 ASSPVTRSEQY
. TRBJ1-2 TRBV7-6 ASSLDEASNYGYT
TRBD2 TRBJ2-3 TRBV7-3 ASSLGGFTDTQY
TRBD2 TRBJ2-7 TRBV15 ATSPDLGGAAYEQY
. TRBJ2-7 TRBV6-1 VAGGVRIYEQY
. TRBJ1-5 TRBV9 ASSVEGDQPQH
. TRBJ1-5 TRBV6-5 ASSLRGFNQPQH
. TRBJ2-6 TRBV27 ASSLFAGTNVLT
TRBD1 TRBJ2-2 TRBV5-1 ASSRDRHTGELF
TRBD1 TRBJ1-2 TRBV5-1 ASSFGFHGQGNGYT
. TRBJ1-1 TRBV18 ASSPVGTEAF
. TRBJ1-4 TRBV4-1 ASSQRGRGFGNEKLF
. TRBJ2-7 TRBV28 ASSPPDLVSYEQY
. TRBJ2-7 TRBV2 ASSASRTPARGEQY
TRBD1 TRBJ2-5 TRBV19 ASSTYPQTGRETQY
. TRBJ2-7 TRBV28 ASSPSVGRLYEQY
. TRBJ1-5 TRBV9 ASSVVAGVEH
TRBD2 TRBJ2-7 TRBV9 ASSRETGGALEQY
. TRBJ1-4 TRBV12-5 ASGLVQGGQF
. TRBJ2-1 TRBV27 ASTPPNTVGNEQF
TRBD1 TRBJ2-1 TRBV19 ASKGDRFGNEQF